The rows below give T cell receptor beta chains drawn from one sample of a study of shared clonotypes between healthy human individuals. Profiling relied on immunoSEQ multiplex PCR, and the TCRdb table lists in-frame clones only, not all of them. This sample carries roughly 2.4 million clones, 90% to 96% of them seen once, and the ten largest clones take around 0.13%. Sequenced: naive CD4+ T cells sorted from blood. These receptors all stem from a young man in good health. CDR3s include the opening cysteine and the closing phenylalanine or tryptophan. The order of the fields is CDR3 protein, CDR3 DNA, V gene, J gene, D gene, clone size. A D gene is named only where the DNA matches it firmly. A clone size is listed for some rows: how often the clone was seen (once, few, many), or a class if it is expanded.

CASSVGDRVYEQYF	TGTGCCAGCAGTGTTGGAGACAGGGTCTACGAGCAGTACTTC	TRBV6-1	TRBJ2-7	TRBD1	.
CASSLLRAANEKLFF	TGTGCCAGCAGTTTATTAAGGGCGGCTAATGAAAAACTGTTTTTT	TRBV27	TRBJ1-4	.	.
CASSQEGGSSYEQYF	TGCGCCAGCAGCCAAGAGGGCGGGAGCTCCTACGAGCAGTACTTC	TRBV4-3	TRBJ2-7	TRBD2	.
CASMVDFPGSSPLHF	TGCGCCAGCATGGTTGACTTCCCGGGGAGTTCACCCCTCCACTTT	TRBV5-1	TRBJ1-6	.	.
CSAQQSYGYTF	TGCAGTGCGCAACAGAGCTATGGCTACACCTTC	TRBV20-1	TRBJ1-2	.	.
CASSLVVTSGINEQFF	TGCGCCAGCAGCTTGGTGGTGACTAGCGGGATTAATGAGCAGTTCTTC	TRBV5-1	TRBJ2-1	TRBD2	.
CASSQPQGAGETQYF	TGTGCCAGTAGTCAACCCCAGGGGGCAGGGGAGACCCAGTACTTC	TRBV19	TRBJ2-5	TRBD1	.
CASSLGIGGTGELFF	TGTGCCAGCAGCTTAGGGATAGGAGGAACCGGGGAGCTGTTTTTT	TRBV11-2	TRBJ2-2	.	.
CASSLALAAGELFF	TGTGCCAGCAGCTTAGCGCTTGCGGCCGGGGAGCTGTTTTTT	TRBV7-8	TRBJ2-2	.	.
CASSLSFPGQGEQYF	TGTGCCAGCAGCTTATCGTTCCCGGGGCAAGGCGAGCAGTACTTC	TRBV11-2	TRBJ2-7	.	.
CASSLDSRGTQYF	TGCGCCAGCAGCCTGGACAGCCGGGGGACCCAGTACTTC	TRBV5-1	TRBJ2-5	.	.
CACTPGQGLTEAFF	TGTGCCTGCACCCCGGGACAGGGTCTCACTGAAGCTTTCTTT	TRBV30	TRBJ1-1	TRBD1	.
CASSTRLAGSTRRTDTQYF	TGTGCCAGCAGCACTAGACTAGCGGGATCAACTCGACGGACAGATACGCAGTATTTT	TRBV7-9	TRBJ2-3	TRBD2	.
CACTSLAGAETQYF	TGTGCCTGTACCTCACTAGCGGGAGCAGAGACCCAGTACTTC	TRBV30	TRBJ2-5	TRBD2	.
CASSKDRVNSPLHF	TGTGCCAGCAGTAAAGACAGGGTGAATTCACCCCTCCACTTT	TRBV2	TRBJ1-6	TRBD1	.
CASSFPRRGLNTEAFF	TGTGCCAGCAGTTTCCCCCGCAGGGGGCTCAACACTGAAGCTTTCTTT	TRBV28	TRBJ1-1	TRBD1	.
CASSSFVRGESSNYGYTF	TGCGCCAGCAGCTCATTCGTCAGGGGAGAAAGCTCTAACTATGGCTACACCTTC	TRBV5-1	TRBJ1-2	.	.
CSVEPAADTQYF	TGCAGCGTGGAACCGGCAGCGGACACGCAGTATTTT	TRBV29-1	TRBJ2-3	.	.
CASSPYRGVEGNQPQHF	TGTGCCAGTAGTCCCTATCGGGGCGTCGAAGGCAATCAGCCCCAGCATTTT	TRBV19	TRBJ1-5	.	.
CASSQPQEYSNQPQHF	TGCGCCAGCAGCCAACCACAGGAGTATAGCAATCAGCCCCAGCATTTT	TRBV4-1	TRBJ1-5	.	.
CASRRQGVGQETQYF	TGTGCCAGCAGGCGACAGGGTGTCGGCCAAGAGACCCAGTACTTC	TRBV7-2	TRBJ2-5	TRBD1	.
CASSSRDQPQHF	TGTGCCAGCAGTTCGAGGGATCAGCCCCAGCATTTT	TRBV6-5	TRBJ1-5	.	.
CASSLEGRTDTQYF	TGCGCCAGCAGCTTAGAGGGCCGCACAGATACGCAGTATTTT	TRBV5-1	TRBJ2-3	.	.
CASSLGREASSEQYF	TGTGCCAGCAGCTTGGGGCGGGAGGCCTCCAGCGAGCAGTACTTC	TRBV5-6	TRBJ2-7	TRBD2	.
CASSLEGRSTEAFF	TGTGCCAGCAGCTTAGAAGGACGCTCGACTGAAGCTTTCTTT	TRBV11-2	TRBJ1-1	.	.
CASRPTTGLNQPQHF	TGTGCCAGCAGACCGACGACAGGACTAAATCAGCCCCAGCATTTT	TRBV6-5	TRBJ1-5	.	.
CAWSAQSGNEQFF	TGTGCCTGGAGTGCCCAGTCGGGCAATGAGCAGTTCTTC	TRBV30	TRBJ2-1	.	.
CASSLGGSTNEKLFF	TGCGCCAGCAGCTTGGGCGGATCAACTAATGAAAAACTGTTTTTT	TRBV5-1	TRBJ1-4	.	once
CVSSFPRTGWAKNIQYF	TGTGTCAGCAGTTTCCCCAGGACGGGATGGGCCAAAAACATTCAGTACTTC	TRBV28	TRBJ2-4	.	.
CASSDGQYYNEQFF	TGTGCCAGCAGTGACGGACAGTACTACAATGAGCAGTTCTTC	TRBV25-1	TRBJ2-1	.	.
CASRRPGLAQETQYF	TGTGCCAGCAGAAGACCGGGACTAGCACAAGAGACCCAGTACTTC	TRBV11-2	TRBJ2-5	TRBD2	.
CASSVGLEYNEKLFF	TGTGCCAGCAGCGTAGGATTAGAATATAATGAAAAACTGTTTTTT	TRBV9	TRBJ1-4	.	.
CASSHREGWGGELFF	TGTGCCAGCAGTCACAGAGAGGGATGGGGCGGGGAGCTGTTTTTT	TRBV7-8	TRBJ2-2	.	.
CASSLFKEHNEQFF	TGTGCCAGCAGTTTATTTAAAGAGCACAATGAGCAGTTCTTC	TRBV27	TRBJ2-1	.	.
CASNEGQMNTEAFF	TGTGCCAGCAATGAAGGGCAGATGAACACTGAAGCTTTCTTT	TRBV28	TRBJ1-1	.	.
CANAGPGQKNSPLHF	TGTGCCAACGCGGGACCGGGACAGAAAAATTCACCCCTCCACTTT	TRBV2	TRBJ1-6	TRBD1	.
CASSPSRQEQYF	TGTGCCAGCAGCCCCTCGCGACAGGAGCAGTACTTC	TRBV7-8	TRBJ2-7	.	.
CASSPPGQGTDTQYF	TGTGCCAGCAGTCCCCCGGGGCAGGGGACAGATACGCAGTATTTT	TRBV27	TRBJ2-3	.	.
CASSLASSGVDEQYF	TGCGCCAGCAGCTTGGCATCTAGCGGGGTTGACGAGCAGTACTTC	TRBV5-1	TRBJ2-7	TRBD2	.
CASSSGTGTSYSNQPQHF	TGTGCCAGCAGTTCCGGGACAGGGACTAGTTATAGCAATCAGCCCCAGCATTTT	TRBV27	TRBJ1-5	TRBD1	once
CASSQGDKAGNQPQHF	TGCGCCAGCAGCCAGGGGGATAAGGCGGGCAATCAGCCCCAGCATTTT	TRBV4-1	TRBJ1-5	.	.
CASSQSARVSGYTF	TGCGCCAGCAGTCAATCTGCCAGGGTTAGTGGCTACACCTTC	TRBV23-1	TRBJ1-2	.	few
CATSRDQLGETQYF	TGTGCCACCAGCAGAGATCAACTGGGGGAGACCCAGTACTTC	TRBV15	TRBJ2-5	.	.
CASQRGTGVREKLFF	TGTGCCAGCCAGAGGGGCACAGGGGTTCGTGAAAAACTGTTTTTT	TRBV18	TRBJ1-4	TRBD1	.
CASSEPGSPLHF	TGTGCCAGCAGTGAACCGGGTTCACCCCTCCACTTT	TRBV6-1	TRBJ1-6	.	.
CASSSVSLGGHGYTF	TGTGCCAGCAGCTCCGTGAGCCTCGGGGGCCATGGCTACACCTTC	TRBV7-9	TRBJ1-2	.	once
CASSQTTGTGNSPLHF	TGTGCCAGCAGCCAAACGACCGGGACAGGGAATTCACCCCTCCACTTT	TRBV4-2	TRBJ1-6	TRBD1	.
CAWSRGAAYGYTF	TGTGCCTGGAGTCGGGGGGCGGCCTATGGCTACACCTTC	TRBV30	TRBJ1-2	.	.
CASSTDAKNIQYF	TGCGCCAGCAGTACGGACGCCAAAAACATTCAGTACTTC	TRBV5-1	TRBJ2-4	.	.
CASSPWTDSYEQYF	TGCGCCAGCAGCCCCTGGACGGACTCCTACGAGCAGTACTTC	TRBV5-1	TRBJ2-7	.	.
CASSLGGPSGNTIYF	TGCGCCAGCAGCTTGGGTGGCCCCTCTGGAAACACCATATATTTT	TRBV5-1	TRBJ1-3	.	.
CASRAGEAGEQYF	TGTGCCAGCAGAGCGGGGGAGGCTGGCGAGCAGTACTTC	TRBV2	TRBJ2-7	TRBD2	.
CASRKRSGTGGDYGYTF	TGTGCCAGTAGGAAACGGAGCGGGACAGGGGGAGACTATGGCTACACCTTC	TRBV19	TRBJ1-2	TRBD1	.